This TCR beta chain originates from a study of blood T cell repertoires in COVID-19. Study-wide background: T cells, B-cell-depleted T cells, or PBMCs supplied cDNA or gDNA.

The CDR3 length is 11 residues. Trimming took 4 bases from V and 6 from J, leaving 4 bases between them. Profiled with immunoSEQ multiplex PCR; TCRdb holds only in-frame clones, not every one. The sample lists around 380,000 clones, over 65% occurring once. This TCR was sampled from a human donor with acute or convalescent COVID-19. The donor label of this sample is uncertain. The sample taken for sequencing was peripheral blood. V usage is TRBV12-3 or TRBV12-4 and J usage is TRBJ2-1, with unresolved D. CDR3 sequence (DNA): TGTGCCAGCAGTTCATTCAATGAGCAGTTCTTC. Protein: CASSSFNEQFF.